The 18 T cell receptor beta chains given below trace back to one sample, sequenced in a study of CD8 T cells in Susac syndrome. Reverse transcription used about 0.45 to 1 ug RNA and random hexamers. Each CDR3 protein is one row after TCRdb ran MiXCR on the immunoSEQ multiplex PCR reads. The sample records 95,000 to 150,000 distinct CDR3 sequences, approximately 96% being singletons. Sequenced: CD4+ T cells from PBMCs. Every receptor here comes from a human donor in good health.

This chain uses TRBV10-1 with TRBJ1-1; perhaps TRBD1 as D (6 bases). Trimming took 0 bases from V and 7 from J, leaving 12 bases between them. Germline-derived CDR1 and CDR2 are WNHNN and SYGVQD (reference sequence). This CDR3 is built from 14 residues. The CDR3 protein is CASSESGGAREAFF. DNA of the CDR3: TGCGCCAGCAGTGAGTCAGGGGGGGCGCGTGAAGCTTTCTTT.

The J gene is TRBJ2-3, the V gene TRBV6-2 or TRBV6-3; 7 nucleotides align to TRBD2. The V gene's germline CDR1 is MNHEY and CDR2 SVGEGT. J lost 3 bases, V lost 7 bases, and 10 bases had no gene match. The CDR3 loop spans 15 amino acids. This chain's CDR3 is CASITPGGRTDTQYF. The CDR3, as DNA: TGTGCCAGCATCACCCCCGGGGGGAGGACAGATACGCAGTATTTT.

The CDR3 coding sequence is TGTGCCTCCAAGGGCAGGGGCACTGAGAACACTGAAGCTTTCTTT. Its protein product is CASKGRGTENTEAFF. This chain connects TRBV6-2 or TRBV6-3 to TRBJ1-1; TRBD1 might be the D (6 bases). Germline V gives CDR1 MNHEY, CDR2 SVGEGT. The CDR3 runs to 15 residues. V was trimmed by 11 bases and J by 1 base, leaving 20 bases between them.

V gene TRBV5-4 combines with J gene TRBJ2-5; TRBD2 aligns across 9 bases. CDR3 length: 15 residues. With V trimmed by 2 bases and J by 1 base, 3 bases remained unmatched. CDR1 SGHNT and CDR2 YYREEE come from the germline V gene (reference sequence). DNA for the CDR3: TGTGCCAGCAGCTTAGCGGGAGGTTCCCAAGAGACCCAGTACTTC. Translation gives CASSLAGGSQETQYF.

This chain joins TRBV19 and TRBJ2-7, with TRBD2 identical over 10 bases. V lost 5 bases to trimming and J lost 6 bases; unmatched junction nucleotides: 10. Germline-derived CDR1 and CDR2 are LNHDA and SQIVND (reference sequence). CDR3 length equals 15 residues. The CDR3 DNA sequence: TGTGCCAGTAGTCCCCTAGCGGGGGCTACCGGCGAGCAGTACTTC. The encoded protein is CASSPLAGATGEQYF. Full variable domain (rest looked up from reference TRBV19 and TRBJ2-7): DGGITQSPKYLFRKEGQNVTLSCEQNLNHDAMYWYRQDPGQGLRLIYYSQIVNDFQKGDIAEGYSVSREKKESFPLTVTSAQKNPTAFYLCASSPLAGATGEQYFGPGTRLTVT.

V usage is TRBV29-1 and J usage is TRBJ1-2, with 8 nucleotides matching TRBD1. CDR1 and CDR2 from the germline V gene are SQVTM and ANQGSEA. The CDR3 is made up of 13 amino acids. J lost 5 bases, V lost 5 bases, and 7 bases had no gene match. CDR3 protein: CSVSGQGLYGYTF. DNA for the CDR3: TGCAGCGTTTCAGGACAGGGTTTATATGGCTACACCTTC.

J is TRBJ2-3 and V is TRBV2; D call uncertain. From germline, CDR1 is SNHLY and CDR2 FYNNEI. The ends were cut back, 4 bases at V and 9 bases at J, with 11 bases in the middle. The CDR3 runs 12 residues. The CDR3 region is CASSVGKDTQYF. The CDR3 DNA is TGTGCCAGCAGTGTAGGGAAAGACACGCAGTATTTT. Looking up the rest from reference TRBV2 and TRBJ2-3 gives the full variable domain: EPEVTQTPSHQVTQMGQEVILRCVPISNHLYFYWYRQILGQKVEFLVSFYNNEISEKSEIFDDQFSVERPDGSNFTLKIRSTKLEDSAMYFCASSVGKDTQYFGPGTRLTVL.

The genes are TRBV29-1 and TRBJ1-6, with 8 bases identical to TRBD1. V shed 7 bases and J 8 bases; nucleotides not matched to a gene: 7. This CDR3 has 13 amino acids. Germline V lookup: CDR1 SQVTM, CDR2 ANQGSEA. CDR3 amino acids: CSASGGVDSPLHF. The DNA of the CDR3 is TGCAGCGCCTCAGGGGGCGTCGATTCACCCCTCCACTTT.

This clonotype appeared a single time. This rearrangement joins TRBV20-1 to TRBJ1-2; D possibly corresponds to TRBD1 (5 bases). Germline V gene sequence: CDR1 DFQATT, CDR2 SNEGSKA (reference sequence). The CDR3 contains 14 residues. Trimming removed 6 bases at V and 1 base at J, with 15 bases between. The CDR3 spells CSAPTGQHNYGYTF. CDR3 DNA: TGCAGTGCCCCGACGGGGCAGCATAACTATGGCTACACCTTC.

The V and J genes are TRBV19 and TRBJ2-7; D may correspond to TRBD1 or TRBD2 (6 bases each). Germline V gives CDR1 LNHDA, CDR2 SQIVND (reference sequence). This CDR3 contains 15 residues. V lost 3 bases, J lost 6 bases, and 18 bases lay in between. The CDR3 loop reads CASSMDRGLGGEQYF. CDR3 DNA sequence: TGTGCCAGTAGTATGGATCGGGGGCTTGGAGGCGAGCAGTACTTC. The full variable domain, in which reference TRBV19 and TRBJ2-7 provide the parts outside the CDR3, is DGGITQSPKYLFRKEGQNVTLSCEQNLNHDAMYWYRQDPGQGLRLIYYSQIVNDFQKGDIAEGYSVSREKKESFPLTVTSAQKNPTAFYLCASSMDRGLGGEQYFGPGTRLTVT.

The V call is TRBV20-1, the J call TRBJ2-7; D is undetermined. The length of the CDR3 is 13 residues. V lost 3 bases and J lost 2, with 11 bases in between. Germline V gives CDR1 DFQATT, CDR2 SNEGSKA (reference sequence). This chain's CDR3 is CSASDGPTYEQYF. The CDR3 DNA is TGCAGTGCTAGTGATGGCCCTACCTACGAGCAGTACTTC.

The genes are TRBV3-1 and TRBJ1-1, with 12 positions matching TRBD1. V shed 6 bases and J 11 bases; nucleotides not matched to a gene: 13. The CDR3 is 15 amino acids. CDR1 and CDR2 (germline): LGHDT, YNNKEL (reference sequence). The CDR3 sequence: CASSPRDRGPPGAFF. The DNA of the CDR3 is TGTGCCAGCAGTCCTAGGGACAGGGGGCCCCCGGGGGCTTTCTTT.

This sequence joins TRBV19 and TRBJ2-7, with D perhaps assigned TRBD1 or TRBD2 (5 bases each). Germline CDR1 is LNHDA and CDR2 is SQIVND (reference sequence). V lost 6 bases to trimming and J lost 2 bases, with 11 bases between them. The CDR3 has 13 residues. This CDR3 is CASRRGRTYEQYF. DNA for the CDR3: TGTGCCAGTAGGAGGGGACGGACCTACGAGCAGTACTTC.

The chain combines TRBV19 with TRBJ1-1; the D is unclear. Germline V lookup: CDR1 LNHDA, CDR2 SQIVND (reference sequence). V was trimmed by 3 bases and J by 2 bases, leaving 13 bases between them. The CDR3 has 15 residues. Here the CDR3 DNA reads TGTGCCAGTAGTATTGGAGCAGAAATTAACACTGAAGCTTTCTTT. Amino acids: CASSIGAEINTEAFF.

The chain has TRBV5-1 and TRBJ1-2; 8 bases fit TRBD1. This CDR3 is 13 amino acids long. Trimming at V came to 4 bases and at J to 6 bases, leaving 5 bases not matched to a gene. Germline V gene sequence: CDR1 SGHRS, CDR2 YFSETQ. This CDR3 reads CASSIQGEDGYTF. DNA of the CDR3: TGCGCCAGCAGCATACAGGGGGAAGATGGCTACACCTTC.

J is TRBJ2-1 and V is TRBV7-8; D possibly matches TRBD1 or TRBD2 (5 bases each). The germline V gene encodes CDR1 SGHVS and CDR2 FQNEAQ. This CDR3 comprises 17 residues. Trimming left V 2 bases short and J 0 bases short, with 14 bases between. CDR3 nucleotides: TGTGCCAGCAGCTTAAAGGGGAGAGGGTACTCCTACAATGAGCAGTTCTTC. This gives the protein CASSLKGRGYSYNEQFF.

The chain is built from TRBV18 and TRBJ1-1, with 10 bases fitting TRBD1. The CDR3 extends over 18 amino acids. The V segment lost 3 bases and the J segment 3 bases; nucleotides outside the gene matches: 13. Germline V gene sequence: CDR1 KGHSH, CDR2 LQKENI. CDR3 nucleotides: TGTGCCAGCTCACCCCAGGGGACAGGGGTGCCCGTTGACACTGAAGCTTTCTTT. It encodes CASSPQGTGVPVDTEAFF.

The CDR3 DNA sequence: TGCAGCGTAGCGGACAGAACGAACACCGGGGAGCTGTTTTTT. It is translated as CSVADRTNTGELFF. J is TRBJ2-2 and V is TRBV29-1, with a tentative D call TRBD1 (6 bases). V was trimmed by 6 bases and J by 0 bases, leaving 11 bases between them. CDR3 length: 14 residues. Per germline, CDR1 SQVTM and CDR2 ANQGSEA.